This T cell receptor beta chain was found in a study of T cell repertoires in cytomegalovirus infection. The CDR3 has 16 residues. Unmatched junction bases numbered 15, after V lost 7 bases and J lost 5 bases. Germline assignment: CDR1 LNHDA and CDR2 SQIVND (reference sequence). Turning to this clonotype: Its antigen is as yet unknown.

Overall study findings and caveats: Ex vivo responses were dominated by HLA-C-restricted CMV-specific TCR beta clonotypes. Cumulative public TCR beta family frequency identified CMV carriers with the relevant HLA.

TCRdb independently ran MiXCR on the reads; one entry per CDR3 protein. The data contain 700,000 to 850,000 distinct CDR3 sequences, roughly 33% of them singletons. This rearrangement joins TRBV19 to TRBJ1-2, with 8 bases matching TRBD1. The material was cultured CD8+ T cells from PBMCs, obtained from culture after CMV antigen stimulation. This sequence was found in a human donor in good health (CMV status not recorded). Some clones in this sample may be carry-over from other donors' samples. The CDR3 DNA reads as TGTGCCAGTACCGCCGGAACCGGGACAGGTGCTTATGGCTACACCTTC. Amino acids: CASTAGTGTGAYGYTF. The full variable domain, its missing parts supplied by reference TRBV19 and TRBJ1-2, is DGGITQSPKYLFRKEGQNVTLSCEQNLNHDAMYWYRQDPGQGLRLIYYSQIVNDFQKGDIAEGYSVSREKKESFPLTVTSAQKNPTAFYLCASTAGTGTGAYGYTFGSGTRLTVV.